This T cell receptor beta chain was identified in a study of cytomegalovirus exposure and HLA in healthy donors. General study results and limits: Later analysis identified a missense DCLRE1C variant that was linked to TCR beta V- and J-gene trimming. An Asian-associated ancestry cluster reportedly showed fewer N-insertions than the approximately 700-donor mean in a later analysis. Altogether, some 170 TCR beta chains were recorded as cytomegalovirus-associated.

This CDR3 is built from 12 residues. V lost 0 bases and J lost 5, with 5 bases in between. The germline V gene encodes CDR1 SGHDT and CDR2 YYEEEE. This PCR relied on a set of 60 Vbeta primers and 13 Jbeta primers. Measured with immunoSEQ multiplex PCR; TCRdb has only the in-frame clones, and not every one. The repertoire holds some 130,000 clones, roughly 80% seen once, with around 11% in the top ten. As to this clone: Its antigen is as yet unknown.

This sequence was found in a male donor in good health and CMV-seropositive. V is TRBV5-6 and J is TRBJ1-2; D is undetermined. Sequencing was carried out using PBMCs. CDR3 bases: TGTGCCAGCAGCTTGGCCCTTTATGGCTACACCTTC. It yields the protein CASSLALYGYTF.